This TCR beta chain was observed in a study of beta chain features in type 1 diabetes (dated by TCRdb to the late 2010s). Study-wide context: Patients and healthy donors did not differ in mean age, gender distribution, total cell number or subset yield. A total of roughly 100 million sorted cells were examined across all samples, and a strong correlation was observed between cell number per subset and RNA yield. The study compared the TCRB repertoires of sorted circulating CD4+ T cell subsets in recently diagnosed type 1 diabetes patients with those in matched healthy donors. Whereas all 30 or so donors provided naive and central memory subsets, regulatory and stem cell-like memory subsets were isolated from just 8 patients and roughly 8 healthy donors. Results and caveats for the whole study, not just this receptor: A moderate but significant shortening of TCRB CDR3 length was observed in type 1 diabetes patients in all four CD4+ subsets. Naive, central memory and regulatory TCRB repertoires appeared to be more similar among patients than among healthy donors. Because cDNA rather than genomic DNA was sequenced, highly expressing activated cells could have been over-represented, although no difference in activation and CD3 levels was found between groups. Fewer insertions and more nucleotide deletions at VDJ recombination sites were observed in patients with type 1 diabetes, implying thymic rearrangement abnormalities. PCR might favor shorter templates, but patient and control samples were amplified and corrected together, so any skew would affect both groups equally. Because small numbers of individuals were included in the HLA sub-analyses, any influence of HLA type on TCRB rearrangement was left unresolved.

Each donor gave one peripheral blood draw, around 0.12 L on average, collected into heparinised tubes. Naive, central memory, regulatory and stem cell-like memory CD4+ T cells were sorted on a BD FACSAria II using a panel including CD45RO, CCR7, CD25, CD127, CD95 and CD27. Every sorted population had a purity above 95%. PBMCs were isolated right away by Lymphoprep density gradient centrifugation and were stained directly, without culture. So that batch effects would be minimized, each experiment stained and sorted samples in pairs, pairing one healthy donor with one patient. All of the isolated RNA was reverse transcribed with the High Capacity cDNA Reverse Transcription Kit, so expressed TCRB transcripts were sequenced. Deep immunoSEQ sequencing was performed on naive, central memory and regulatory T cell samples, with an average of around 3.5 million total reads per sample. Sorted cells were lysed in RLT buffer, and RNA was extracted using DNase-treated RNeasy Micro or Mini kits according to cell number. To prevent cross-contamination, every cell subset was processed on its own, while patient and healthy donor samples were processed together. Using the immunoSEQ multiplex PCR, TCRB sequences were amplified from cDNA into 87-bp fragments spanning the CDR3 region. Amplicons were sequenced on the Illumina HiSeq platform. The authors processed their data as follows. PCR bias was corrected computationally using synthetic template baselines, and reads within Hamming distance 2 were collapsed, with unmergeable singletons discarded. By aligning reads against IMGT, V, D and J genes, CDR3 length, and insertions or deletions at six rearrangement sites were assigned. Clonotype counts were normalized to sorted cell number within each subset before computing true diversity and Gini coefficients with the tcR R package. The overlap coefficient, calculated on TCRB nucleotide sequences, was used to measure repertoire sharing. Out-of-frame TCRB sequences from naive cells were analyzed as a proxy for the pre-selection repertoire. The table was pulled from immuneACCESS by TCRdb, which kept in-frame rearrangements only. Such tables lose some clones; where checked, under half of the loss comes from unresolved V genes, and the rest has no known cause. The DNA gave D and trimming, while V, J and clone size come from that table. The sample table shows about 340,000 clones, and 13% are seen once. The ten most abundant clones make up roughly 0.015% of the sample.

A few counts support this clone. The clone's antigen remains unknown. Base qualities are not recorded, but no much larger clone differs from it by a single base. Material: naive CD4+ T cells from blood. Taken with the paper, the label for cell subset or site translates to: true naive CD4+ T cells. The source is a woman under 30 with type 1 diabetes.

CDR3 sequence: CASSSLPGTSGFVEQFF. DNA sequence: TGCGCCAGCAGCTCCCTACCCGGGACTAGCGGGTTCGTTGAGCAGTTCTTC. Here the chain combines TRBV5-1 and TRBJ2-1, with 12 bases in between that match TRBD2. The CDR3 runs 17 amino acids, cysteine and phenylalanine included. The entry retains the CDR3 DNA only, 51 bases that are in frame from base 1. The germline V gene sets CDR1 to SGHRS and CDR2 to YFSETQ. Germline trimming amounts to 3 bases on V and 9 bases on J, with 13 as the count of junction bases outside the gene matches.